This T cell receptor (beta chain) was sequenced in a study of blood T cell repertoires in COVID-19. Some clones are missing from TCRdb's copy, which holds only in-frame ones; the method was immunoSEQ multiplex PCR. The profile covers some 250,000 clones, with nearly 90% appearing a single time and roughly 0.8% taken by the ten largest. This CDR3 is 16 amino acids long. Germline assignment: CDR1 SGDLS and CDR2 YYNGEE. V dropped 0 bases and J dropped 3; count of bases not matched to a gene: 2. The chain links TRBV9 to TRBJ1-6; 8 nucleotides line up with TRBD1. The TCR originated in a woman aged 25 to 39 with acute or convalescent COVID-19. What was sequenced was peripheral blood. CDR3 in DNA: TGTGCCAGCAGCGTAGGCGGACAGGGCTATAATTCACCCCTCCACTTT. It codes for CASSVGGQGYNSPLHF.